This T cell receptor (beta chain) was documented in a study of cytomegalovirus exposure and HLA in healthy donors. Regarding this clone: Antigen specificity is unknown.

Regarding the study as a whole: The classifier reportedly diagnosed cytomegalovirus status with high specificity and sensitivity. Looking again later, the authors saw that most CMV-associated TCR beta chains seemed HLA-restricted.

Amplification used 60 Vbeta primers and 13 Jbeta primers. Assay used: immunoSEQ multiplex PCR; TCRdb lists only in-frame clones, some missing. The top ten clones hold about 1.5% of a sample with fewer than 200,000 clones, under 90% of them seen once. In germline, CDR1 is MGHRA, CDR2 YSYEKL. The ends lost 1 base at V and 3 bases at J; junction bases unmatched: 15. The CDR3 covers 19 residues. The sequence came from a male donor in good health and CMV-seronegative. Sequencing was carried out using PBMCs. The chain uses TRBV4-1 and TRBJ2-3; the match to TRBD1 covers 8 bases. The DNA of the CDR3 is TGCGCCAGCAGCCAAGTAGGGCCAGACAGGGGTTGGGTGACAGATACGCAGTATTTT. Residues: CASSQVGPDRGWVTDTQYF.